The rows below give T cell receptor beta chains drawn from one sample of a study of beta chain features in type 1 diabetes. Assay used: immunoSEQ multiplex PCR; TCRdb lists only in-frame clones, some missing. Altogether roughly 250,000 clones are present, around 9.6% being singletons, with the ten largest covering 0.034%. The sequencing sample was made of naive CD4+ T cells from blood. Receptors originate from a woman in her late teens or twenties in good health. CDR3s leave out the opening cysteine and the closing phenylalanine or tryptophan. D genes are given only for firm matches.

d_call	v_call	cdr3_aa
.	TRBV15	ATSRDGQGGFWY
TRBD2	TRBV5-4	ASSSRTSGSYEQY
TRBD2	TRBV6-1	AVSSGSYNEQF
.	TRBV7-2	ASSSRADTQY
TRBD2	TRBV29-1	SVGRRLAENNEQF
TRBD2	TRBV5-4	ASSLASSGSPEQF
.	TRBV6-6	ASRPSGDRTDTQY
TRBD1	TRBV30	AWSVLGRRGQAYEQY
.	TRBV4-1	ASSLTEASTDTQY
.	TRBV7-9	ASSSGRAGAGQPQH
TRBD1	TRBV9	ASSPRDRVYEQY
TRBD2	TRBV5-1	ASSFGLDHEQF
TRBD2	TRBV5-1	ASSILAEPSYEQY
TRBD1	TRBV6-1	ASSWTGLPQETQY
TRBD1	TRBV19	ASSRYRGYTGELF
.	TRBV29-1	SVDRPPSYNEQF
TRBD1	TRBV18	ASSQRGRDTEAF
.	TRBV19	ATQPDSGANVLT
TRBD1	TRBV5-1	ASSSTGTRGEKLF
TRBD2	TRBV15	ATSRISSGRAPGELF
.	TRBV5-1	ASSFSPGAANVLT
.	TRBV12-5	ASGLGSDTGELF